This TCR beta chain comes out of a study of blood T cell repertoires in COVID-19. Measured with immunoSEQ multiplex PCR; TCRdb has only the in-frame clones, and not every one. The profile shows about 91,000 clones, approximately 90% of them singletons. The germline CDR1 and CDR2 sequences are MNHNS and SASEGT. The CDR3 consists of 16 residues. V was shortened by 3 bases and J by 6 bases, with 17 bases between the two germline ends. The TCR originated in a woman aged 80 or over with active COVID-19. Sequences were obtained from peripheral blood. The V and J genes are TRBV6-1 and TRBJ2-2, with TRBD1 as a possible D gene (6 bases). Here the CDR3 DNA reads TGTGCCAGCAGTGACAATTACAGGGTACCATCCGGGGAGCTGTTTTTT. This codes for CASSDNYRVPSGELFF.